These 7 T cell receptor beta chains originate from one sample sequenced in a study of long-term antiretroviral therapy in people with HIV. Assay version v3.0 of immunoSEQ was used, and it was run at survey level. TCRdb's copy holds only in-frame clones and misses some; the assay was immunoSEQ multiplex PCR. The sample lists 25,000 to 35,000 clones; about three quarters were seen once. This material consisted of unsorted PBMCs, taken 3.1 years after starting antiretroviral therapy. Receptors originate from a woman aged 45-59 years with HIV.

This clone occurred a few times. The CDR3 sequence: CAISSTGGMTEAFF. In DNA, the CDR3 is TGTGCCATCAGTTCGACAGGGGGTATGACTGAAGCTTTCTTT. The chain uses TRBV10-3 and TRBJ1-1; 9 bases line up with TRBD1. The V gene end was trimmed by 5 bases and the J gene end by 5 bases; junction bases not matched to a gene: 6. The CDR3 contains 14 residues. Germline loops: CDR1 ENHRY, CDR2 SYGVKD.

The J gene is TRBJ1-1, the V gene TRBV30; D is unclear. The germline V gene encodes CDR1 GTSNPN and CDR2 SVGIG (reference sequence). The CDR3 consists of 12 residues. V lost 4 bases and J lost 7, with 13 bases in between. CDR3 residues: CAWNDRVGEAFF. CDR3 in DNA: TGTGCCTGGAATGACCGGGTGGGTGAAGCTTTCTTT.

This rearrangement joins TRBV5-4 to TRBJ2-5; TRBD1 matches at 11 bases. Germline CDR1 is SGHNT and CDR2 is YYREEE (reference sequence). The trim removed 4 bases at V and 5 bases at J, leaving 10 bases unmatched. There are 16 residues in the CDR3. CDR3 in DNA: TGTGCCAGCAGCGCGGGAGGGACAGGGGGTCTTGAGACCCAGTACTTC. This codes for CASSAGGTGGLETQYF.

The rearrangement joins TRBV27 to TRBJ1-4, with D possibly being TRBD1 (5 bases). V was cut by 5 bases and J by 2 bases, with 18 bases left in between. The CDR3 extends over 17 amino acids. Germline loops: CDR1 MNHEY, CDR2 SMNVEV (reference sequence). The CDR3 sequence: CASSIGAGRGTNEKLFF. In DNA, the CDR3 is TGTGCCAGCAGTATTGGGGCAGGGAGAGGCACTAATGAAAAACTGTTTTTT.

V usage is TRBV30 and J usage is TRBJ1-1; 9 bases fit TRBD1. The germline V gene encodes CDR1 GTSNPN and CDR2 SVGIG (reference sequence). This CDR3 region has 13 residues. Losses at the gene ends were 5 bases for V and 8 bases for J; bases not matched to a gene: 9. CDR3 nucleotide sequence: TGTGCCTGGTGGACAGGGGCGGCGGCCGAAGCTTTCTTT. Translating gives CAWWTGAAAEAFF.

The V and J genes are TRBV15 and TRBJ2-7, with D perhaps TRBD1 or TRBD2 (5 bases each). V dropped 0 bases and J dropped 5 bases, with 17 bases sitting between them. The germline V gene encodes CDR1 LNHNV and CDR2 YYDKDF (reference sequence). This CDR3 has 16 amino acids. This chain's CDR3 is CATSRDIRDQRHEQYV. CDR3 nucleotides: TGTGCCACCAGCAGAGATATCCGGGACCAGAGGCACGAGCAGTACGTC.

The genes are TRBV6-6 and TRBJ1-2, with D possibly TRBD1 on 6 matching bases. Germline-derived CDR1 and CDR2 are MNHNY and SVGAGI (reference sequence). The length of the CDR3 is 14 residues. Trimming took 4 bases from V and 8 from J, leaving 17 bases between them. CDR3 bases: TGTGCCAGCAGTTCCCTCACAGGGACGGGCGGCTACACCTTC. It codes for CASSSLTGTGGYTF.